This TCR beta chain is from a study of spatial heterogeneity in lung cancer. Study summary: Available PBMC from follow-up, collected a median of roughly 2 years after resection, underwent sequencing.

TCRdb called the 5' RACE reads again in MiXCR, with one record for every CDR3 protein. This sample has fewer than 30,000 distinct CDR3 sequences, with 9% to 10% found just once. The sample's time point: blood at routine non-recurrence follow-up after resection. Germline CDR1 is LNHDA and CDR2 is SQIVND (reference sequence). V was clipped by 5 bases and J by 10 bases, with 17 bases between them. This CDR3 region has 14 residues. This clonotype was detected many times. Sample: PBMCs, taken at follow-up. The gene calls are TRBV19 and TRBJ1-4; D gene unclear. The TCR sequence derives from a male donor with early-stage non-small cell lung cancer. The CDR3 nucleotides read TGTGCCAGTAGTCCCGATGGTAGTTACGGAAAACTGTTTTTT. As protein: CASSPDGSYGKLFF.